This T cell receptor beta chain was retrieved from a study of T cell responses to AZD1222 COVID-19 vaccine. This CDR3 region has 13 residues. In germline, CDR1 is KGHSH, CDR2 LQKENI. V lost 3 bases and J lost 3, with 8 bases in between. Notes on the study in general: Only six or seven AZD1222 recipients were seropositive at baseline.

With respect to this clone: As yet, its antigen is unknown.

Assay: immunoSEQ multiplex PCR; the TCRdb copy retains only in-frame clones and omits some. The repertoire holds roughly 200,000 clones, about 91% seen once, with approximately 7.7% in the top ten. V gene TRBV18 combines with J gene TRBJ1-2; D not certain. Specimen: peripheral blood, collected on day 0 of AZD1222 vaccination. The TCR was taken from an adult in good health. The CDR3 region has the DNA TGTGCCAGCTCACCCGGTCGGGACTATGGCTACACCTTC. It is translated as CASSPGRDYGYTF.